Shown below are 18 T cell receptor beta chains from a single sample sequenced in a study of long-term antiretroviral therapy in people with HIV. The immunoSEQ assay was v3.0, run at survey level. Measured with immunoSEQ multiplex PCR; TCRdb has only the in-frame clones, and not every one. The profile shows approximately 26,000 clones, roughly 85% of them singletons. This material consisted of unsorted PBMCs, taken 2.3 years after starting antiretroviral therapy. The receptors derive from a middle-aged man with HIV.

The chain is built from TRBV28 and TRBJ2-7; tentative D call: TRBD2 (6 bases). Germline-derived CDR1 and CDR2 are MDHEN and SYDVKM. The CDR3 runs to 15 residues. V was shortened by 2 bases and J by 3 bases, with 14 bases between the two germline ends. In DNA, the CDR3 is TGTGCCAGCAGTTTAATAGCGGAGGGGCTCTACGAGCAGTACTTC. It specifies CASSLIAEGLYEQYF.

CDR3 region: CASSDDYGYTF. The CDR3 DNA sequence: TGTGCCAGCAGTGACGACTATGGCTACACCTTC. This chain joins TRBV6-4 and TRBJ1-2; D is uncertain. Germline CDR1 MRHNA, CDR2 SNTAGT. The V end was cut by 2 bases, the J end by 3 bases, with 1 base between. CDR3 size: 11 residues.

In this sample, this clone turned up once. V usage is TRBV28 and J usage is TRBJ2-7, with 14 positions matching TRBD2. The germline CDR1 and CDR2 sequences are MDHEN and SYDVKM. The CDR3 has 15 amino acids. With V trimmed by 5 bases and J by 7 bases, 7 bases remained unmatched. CDR3 amino acids: CASSPGTSGSREQYF. CDR3 coding DNA: TGTGCCAGCAGTCCAGGGACTAGCGGGAGTAGAGAGCAGTACTTC.

The chain uses TRBV14 and TRBJ1-4, with D perhaps matching TRBD1 (6 bases). The germline gives CDR1 SGHDN, CDR2 FVKESK. The CDR3 length is 17 residues. V was trimmed by 4 bases and J by 3 bases, leaving 18 bases between them. The CDR3 region is CASSPLSGAGANEKLFF. CDR3 bases: TGTGCCAGCAGCCCTCTCTCAGGGGCGGGCGCTAATGAAAAACTGTTTTTT.

The V call is TRBV19, the J call TRBJ1-5, with D possibly TRBD1 on 5 matching bases. There are 15 residues in the CDR3. CDR1 is LNHDA and CDR2 is SQIVND in the germline V gene (reference sequence). Trimming pared 9 bases from V and 5 bases from J, leaving 20 bases between. The CDR3 DNA reads as TGTGCCAGCCAGAACGGGATCGGGACGGATCAGCCCCAGCATTTT. It translates to CASQNGIGTDQPQHF. The full variable domain, in which reference TRBV19 and TRBJ1-5 provide the parts outside the CDR3, is DGGITQSPKYLFRKEGQNVTLSCEQNLNHDAMYWYRQDPGQGLRLIYYSQIVNDFQKGDIAEGYSVSREKKESFPLTVTSAQKNPTAFYLCASQNGIGTDQPQHFGDGTRLSIL.

V is TRBV29-1 and J is TRBJ2-3, with D perhaps matching TRBD2 (7 bases). Per the germline V gene, CDR1 is SQVTM and CDR2 is ANQGSEA. V dropped 1 base and J dropped 1 base, with 12 bases sitting between them. The CDR3 covers 15 residues. The CDR3 reads CSVEGGEGGTDTQYF. The CDR3, as DNA: TGCAGCGTTGAAGGGGGGGAGGGGGGCACAGATACGCAGTATTTT.

The chain links TRBV6-6 to TRBJ1-3; 10 bases are a match to TRBD1. The CDR3 has 16 amino acids. Germline V gene data show CDR1 as MNHNY and CDR2 as SVGAGI (reference sequence). V gave up 6 bases and J gave up 0 bases; unmatched junction bases: 5. The CDR3 DNA follows: TGTGCCAGCAGGACAGGGGGCGCTGGCTCTGGAAACACCATATATTTT. Its protein product is CASRTGGAGSGNTIYF.

This rearrangement joins TRBV11-3 to TRBJ1-5; D remains ambiguous. V dropped 0 bases and J dropped 4 bases, with 19 bases sitting between them. This CDR3 is 18 amino acids long. The germline gives CDR1 SGHNT, CDR2 YENEEA. The DNA of the CDR3 is TGTGCCAGCAGCTTAGAGGCCTCCCGGCCCTACGGAAATCAGCCCCAGCATTTT. Translated: CASSLEASRPYGNQPQHF. The full variable domain, in which reference TRBV11-3 and TRBJ1-5 provide the parts outside the CDR3, is EAGVVQSPRYKIIEKKQPVAFWCNPISGHNTLYWYLQNLGQGPELLIRYENEEAVDDSQLPKDRFSAERLKGVDSTLKIQPAELGDSAVYLCASSLEASRPYGNQPQHFGDGTRLSIL.

The V call is TRBV7-2, the J call TRBJ1-1, with no clear D. Germline V gene data show CDR1 as SGHTA and CDR2 as FQGNSA. This CDR3 has 11 amino acids. V was clipped by 6 bases and J by 0 bases, with 2 bases between them. The CDR3 spells CASRLNTEAFF. DNA of the CDR3: TGTGCCAGCAGACTGAACACTGAAGCTTTCTTT.

This chain connects TRBV5-6 to TRBJ1-1, with unresolved D. Germline V gene sequence: CDR1 SGHDT, CDR2 YYEEEE. Trimming cost V 4 bases and J 6 bases, with 19 bases left between them. The CDR3 contains 15 residues. The CDR3 DNA sequence: TGTGCCAGCAGCCCATTAACCCGGGATAGCGCTGAAGCTTTCTTT. Translated, it gives CASSPLTRDSAEAFF. Filled out from reference TRBV5-6 and TRBJ1-1, the complete variable domain reads DAGVTQSPTHLIKTRGQQVTLRCSPKSGHDTVSWYQQALGQGPQFIFQYYEEEERQRGNFPDRFSGHQFPNYSSELNVNALLLGDSALYLCASSPLTRDSAEAFFGQGTRLTVV.

The chain is built from TRBV5-1 and TRBJ2-2, with D perhaps matching TRBD2 (5 bases). This CDR3 is 13 amino acids long. V was cut by 3 bases and J by 5 bases, with 8 bases left in between. Germline V gene sequence: CDR1 SGHRS, CDR2 YFSETQ. The CDR3: CASSSGETGELFF. In DNA, the CDR3 is TGCGCCAGCAGCTCCGGGGAAACCGGGGAGCTGTTTTTT.

This rearrangement joins TRBV5-8 to TRBJ1-2; no definite D call. The length of the CDR3 is 16 residues. V was cut by 2 bases and J by 4 bases, with 18 bases left in between. Germline CDR1 is SGHTS and CDR2 is YDEGEE. CDR3 DNA sequence: TGTGCCAGCAGCTTTGGGTTTAGCCAGTCCGGCTATGGCTACACCTTC. Translation: CASSFGFSQSGYGYTF.

The chain is built from TRBV4-2 and TRBJ2-3; D remains ambiguous. There are 12 residues in the CDR3. Per the germline V gene, CDR1 is LGHNA and CDR2 is YNFKEQ. With 0 bases removed from V and 3 bases from J, the gap between germline ends came to 1 base. The CDR3 protein is CASSQDTDTQYF. DNA for the CDR3: TGTGCCAGCAGCCAAGATACAGATACGCAGTATTTT.

The V call is TRBV6-6, the J call TRBJ2-7, with TRBD2 matching over 11 bases. Trimming removed 10 bases from V and 4 bases from J; junction bases left unmatched: 3. The CDR3 is 12 residues long. Germline lookup yields CDR1 MNHNY and CDR2 SVGAGI (reference sequence). The CDR3 here is CATTSGRYEQYF. The CDR3, as DNA: TGTGCCACCACTAGCGGGAGATACGAGCAGTACTTC.

The V call is TRBV29-1, the J call TRBJ2-1, with 8 nucleotides matching TRBD1. The V gene end was trimmed by 7 bases and the J gene end by 0 bases; junction bases not matched to a gene: 20. Per germline, CDR1 SQVTM and CDR2 ANQGSEA. There are 19 residues in the CDR3. DNA for the CDR3: TGCAGCGCCGGAAGGGTGGTAGTGTCAGGGGGCTTCTCCTACAATGAGCAGTTCTTC. Translation: CSAGRVVVSGGFSYNEQFF.

This clone was counted a single time. The chain is built from TRBV2 and TRBJ2-1, with D perhaps TRBD1 (5 bases). The germline V gene has CDR1 SNHLY and CDR2 FYNNEI. The CDR3 has 15 residues. V was cut by 6 bases and J by 3 bases, with 15 bases left in between. In DNA form, the CDR3 reads TGTGCCAGCAGCGCCCAAGACAGATTCTACAATGAGCAGTTCTTC. This sequence encodes CASSAQDRFYNEQFF.

The V gene is TRBV7-9, the J gene TRBJ1-1, with 11 positions matching TRBD1. Trimming at V came to 4 bases and at J to 4 bases, leaving 2 bases not matched to a gene. The CDR3 covers 14 residues. The germline V gene encodes CDR1 SEHNR and CDR2 FQNEAQ (reference sequence). CDR3 nucleotides: TGTGCCAGCAGCTCCGGACAGGGGGCCACTGAAGCTTTCTTT. It is translated as CASSSGQGATEAFF.

J is TRBJ1-1 and V is TRBV19, with no clear D. Germline loops: CDR1 LNHDA, CDR2 SQIVND (reference sequence). V dropped 5 bases and J dropped 4 bases, with 11 bases sitting between them. The CDR3 sequence is 13 residues long. Here the CDR3 reads CASSPDQGTEAFF. Here the CDR3 DNA reads TGTGCCAGTAGTCCGGACCAAGGCACTGAAGCTTTCTTT.